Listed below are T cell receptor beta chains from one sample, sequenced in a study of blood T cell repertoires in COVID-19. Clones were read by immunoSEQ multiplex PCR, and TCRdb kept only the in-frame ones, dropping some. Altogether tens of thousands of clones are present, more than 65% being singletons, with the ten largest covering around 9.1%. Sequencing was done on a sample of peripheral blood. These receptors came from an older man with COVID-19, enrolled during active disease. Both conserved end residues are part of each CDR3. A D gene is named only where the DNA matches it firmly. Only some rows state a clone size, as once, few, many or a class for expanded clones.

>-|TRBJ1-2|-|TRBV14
TGTGCCAGCAGTCAGGGCCTTGGCTATGGCTACACCTTC
CASSQGLGYGYTF
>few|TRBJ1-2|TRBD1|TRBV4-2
TGTGCCAGCAGCCAAGGGCAGGGGGAGGGCTACACCTTC
CASSQGQGEGYTF
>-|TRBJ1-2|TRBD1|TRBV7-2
TGTGCCAGCAGCCTAAGACAGGGGGACTATGGCTACACCTTC
CASSLRQGDYGYTF
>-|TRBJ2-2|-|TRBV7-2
TGTGCCAGCAGCTTAGTGGGGGGGCTGGACACCGGGGAGCTGTTTTTT
CASSLVGGLDTGELFF
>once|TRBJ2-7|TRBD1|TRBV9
TGTGCCAGCTCCCTCTCCGGGACAGGGTCCTACGAGCAGTACTTC
CASSLSGTGSYEQYF
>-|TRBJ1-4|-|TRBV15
TGTGCCACCAGCAGAACAGGCGGAACTAATGAAAAACTGTTTTTT
CATSRTGGTNEKLFF
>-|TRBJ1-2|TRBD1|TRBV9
TGTGCCAGCAGTGTGGCGGGACAGGAAGCTAACTATGGCTACACCTTC
CASSVAGQEANYGYTF
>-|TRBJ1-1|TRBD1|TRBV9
TGTGCCAGCAGCGTAGAGACAGGGAGCACTGAAGCTTTCTTT
CASSVETGSTEAFF
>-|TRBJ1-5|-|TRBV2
TGTGCCAGCAGTGAGAGAGGGCGGTCAGGCAATCAGCCCCAGCATTTT
CASSERGRSGNQPQHF
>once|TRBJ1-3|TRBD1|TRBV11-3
TGTGCCAGCAGCACAGGGGTTGGAAACACCATATATTTT
CASSTGVGNTIYF
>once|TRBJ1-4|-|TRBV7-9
TGTGCCAGCAGGAAGGAGGGCGGAGGTGAAAAACTGTTTTTT
CASRKEGGGEKLFF
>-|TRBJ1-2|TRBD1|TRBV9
TGTGCCAGCAGCGAGACCGGGACAGGGTTTGACGGCTACACCTTC
CASSETGTGFDGYTF
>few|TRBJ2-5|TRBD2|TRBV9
TGTGCCAGCAGCGTAATGGGTAGCGGGGAAGAGACCCAGTACTTC
CASSVMGSGEETQYF
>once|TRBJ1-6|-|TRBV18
TGTGCCAGCTCACCAGACGGGACAAGGAATTCACCCCTCCACTTT
CASSPDGTRNSPLHF
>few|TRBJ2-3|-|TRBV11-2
TGTGCCAGCAGCTTAAGCGCTTTAAGTTCTAGCACAGATACGCAGTATTTT
CASSLSALSSSTDTQYF
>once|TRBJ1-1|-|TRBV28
TGTGCCAGCAAAGGCATGGGCCCGAACACTGAAGCTTTCTTT
CASKGMGPNTEAFF
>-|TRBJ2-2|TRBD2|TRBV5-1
TGCGCCAGCAGCTCACACCTAGCGGCGAACACCGGGGAGCTGTTTTTT
CASSSHLAANTGELFF
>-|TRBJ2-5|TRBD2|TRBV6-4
TGTGCCAGCAGTGAGAGCGGGGGCAAGACCCAGTACTTC
CASSESGGKTQYF
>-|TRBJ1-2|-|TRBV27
TGTGCCAGCACTACCGCAGGGGCAGCCTATGGCTACACCTTC
CASTTAGAAYGYTF
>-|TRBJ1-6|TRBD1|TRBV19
TGTGCCAGTAGTTGGGGGGACAGGAGCAATTCACCCCTCCACTTT
CASSWGDRSNSPLHF
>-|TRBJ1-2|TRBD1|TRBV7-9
TGTGCCAGCAGCCCTTATGGGACAGGGGGCAACTATGGCTACACCTTC
CASSPYGTGGNYGYTF
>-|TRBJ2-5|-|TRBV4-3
TGCGCCAGCAGCCAAGTATCCGGGTTTGGCGAGACCCAGTACTTC
CASSQVSGFGETQYF
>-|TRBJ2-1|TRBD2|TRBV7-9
TGTGCCAGCAGCTCTAGACTAGCGGGGCAGTTCTTC
CASSSRLAGQFF
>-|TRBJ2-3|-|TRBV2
TGTGCCAGCAGAAAAGAGCTCACAGATACGCAGTATTTT
CASRKELTDTQYF
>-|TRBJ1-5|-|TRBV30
TGTGCCTGGAGTGTCCCCCGGCCAGCGAGGGATCAGCCCCAGCATTTT
CAWSVPRPARDQPQHF
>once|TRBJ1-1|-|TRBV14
TGTGCCAGCAGCCAGACAAGAATGAACACTGAAGCTTTCTTT
CASSQTRMNTEAFF
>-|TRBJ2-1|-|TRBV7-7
TGTGCCAGCAGCTTATGGAGGGGAAAAGACAATGAGCAGTTCTTC
CASSLWRGKDNEQFF
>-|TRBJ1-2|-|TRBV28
TGTGCCAGCAGTTTCCCGGCGGGGGACCATTATGGCTACACCTTC
CASSFPAGDHYGYTF
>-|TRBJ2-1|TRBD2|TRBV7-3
TGTGCCAGCAGCTTAGGGGGGGACTACAATGAGCAGTTCTTC
CASSLGGDYNEQFF
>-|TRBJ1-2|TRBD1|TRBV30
TGTGCCTGGAGCCTCATCGAACAGGGGGCTGGCTATGGCTACACCTTC
CAWSLIEQGAGYGYTF
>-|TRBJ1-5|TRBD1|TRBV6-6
TGTGCCAGCAGTCGACAGGGGGACCAGCCCCAGCATTTT
CASSRQGDQPQHF
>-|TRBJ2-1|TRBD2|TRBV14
TGTGCCAGCAGCCAATGGGGGGGCAATGAGCAGTTCTTC
CASSQWGGNEQFF
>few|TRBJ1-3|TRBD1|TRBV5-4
TGTGCCAGCAGCTTGGGACAGGGGGATGGAAACACCATATATTTT
CASSLGQGDGNTIYF
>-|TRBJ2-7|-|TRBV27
TGTGCCAGCAGTACTAGGCAGCCACCCTACGAGCAGTACTTC
CASSTRQPPYEQYF